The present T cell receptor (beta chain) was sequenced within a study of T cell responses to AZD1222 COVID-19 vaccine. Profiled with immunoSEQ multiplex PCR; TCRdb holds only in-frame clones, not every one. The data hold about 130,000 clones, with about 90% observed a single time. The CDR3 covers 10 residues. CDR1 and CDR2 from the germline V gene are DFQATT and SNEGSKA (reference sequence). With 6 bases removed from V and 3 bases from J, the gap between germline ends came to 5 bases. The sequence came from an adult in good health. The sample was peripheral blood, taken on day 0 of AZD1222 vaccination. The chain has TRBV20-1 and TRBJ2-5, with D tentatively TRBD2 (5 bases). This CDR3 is CSAGEETQYF. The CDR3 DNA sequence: TGCAGTGCCGGGGAAGAGACCCAGTACTTC.